This T cell receptor (beta chain) is from a study of early T cells in non-severe SARS-CoV-2 infection. Study-wide background: Whole-blood bulk RNA, unsorted, was sequenced, and chains were unpaired.

This clonotype turned up a few times. Each CDR3 protein is one row after TCRdb ran MiXCR on the 5' RACE reads. The data hold tens of thousands of distinct CDR3 sequences, with roughly 6.5% observed a single time. Looked up from germline, CDR1 is SGHAT and CDR2 is FQNNGV. The CDR3 loop spans 16 amino acids. V was pared by 5 bases and J by 8 bases, with 21 bases between. Sequences were obtained from whole blood. The receptor comes from an adult who was a healthcare worker with PCR-confirmed SARS-CoV-2 infection or an uninfected control (not recorded which). The chain recombines TRBV11-2 with TRBJ1-4; D possibly corresponds to TRBD1 (5 bases). This CDR3 is CASSLLTGGVGEKLFF. The DNA of the CDR3 is TGTGCCAGCAGCCTCCTAACCGGGGGAGTCGGCGAAAAACTGTTTTTT.